A selection of T cell receptor beta chains follows, all from one sample in a study of shared clonotypes between healthy human individuals. Assay used: immunoSEQ multiplex PCR; TCRdb lists only in-frame clones, some missing. The sample has about 2 million clones; 85% to 95% are singletons. Sequencing was performed on naive CD8+ T cells sorted from blood. The receptors stem from a man between 18 and 35 years old in good health. Both conserved end residues are part of each CDR3. The D gene is left open where the match is weak. The size of a clone is reported for some rows only, either as once, few or many, or as a class for expanded clones.

D: -; V: TRBV4-1; J: TRBJ1-5; size: -; CDR3: CASSQREGGNQPQHF; DNA: TGCGCCAGCAGCCAGAGGGAGGGTGGCAATCAGCCCCAGCATTTT
D: TRBD1; V: TRBV5-1; J: TRBJ1-6; size: -; CDR3: CASSSGQGNSPLHF; DNA: TGCGCCAGCAGCTCGGGACAGGGGAATTCACCCCTCCACTTT
D: TRBD1; V: TRBV11-2; J: TRBJ2-2; size: -; CDR3: CASSLSGGGTGELFF; DNA: TGTGCCAGCAGCTTATCAGGGGGCGGCACCGGGGAGCTGTTTTTT
D: TRBD1; V: TRBV5-6; J: TRBJ2-5; size: few; CDR3: CASSPWDSQETQYF; DNA: TGTGCCAGCAGTCCTTGGGACAGTCAAGAGACCCAGTACTTC
D: TRBD2; V: TRBV9; J: TRBJ2-1; size: once; CDR3: CASSISGVYNEQFF; DNA: TGTGCCAGCAGTATTAGCGGGGTATACAATGAGCAGTTCTTC
D: TRBD1; V: TRBV7-2; J: TRBJ1-1; size: once; CDR3: CASSPLGQAKGAEAFF; DNA: TGTGCCAGCAGCCCCCTGGGACAGGCAAAGGGGGCTGAAGCTTTCTTT
D: -; V: TRBV6-5; J: TRBJ2-7; size: once; CDR3: CASTLGPSYEQYF; DNA: TGTGCCAGCACACTGGGACCATCCTACGAGCAGTACTTC
D: TRBD1; V: TRBV30; J: TRBJ1-1; size: -; CDR3: CAWSVLVTGGENTEAFF; DNA: TGTGCCTGGAGTGTACTGGTTACAGGGGGCGAGAACACTGAAGCTTTCTTT
D: -; V: TRBV4-3; J: TRBJ1-4; size: -; CDR3: CASSQEDVPGSYEKLFF; DNA: TGCGCCAGCAGCCAAGAAGACGTACCAGGGAGTTATGAAAAACTGTTTTTT
D: TRBD2; V: TRBV4-1; J: TRBJ2-2; size: -; CDR3: CASSHLLAGSYTGELFF; DNA: TGCGCCAGCAGCCACCTATTAGCGGGGTCTTACACCGGGGAGCTGTTTTTT
D: -; V: TRBV28; J: TRBJ1-2; size: -; CDR3: CASSQDTFYGYTF; DNA: TGTGCCAGCAGTCAGGACACCTTCTATGGCTACACCTTC
D: -; V: TRBV2; J: TRBJ2-5; size: -; CDR3: CASSAATAGRYQETQYF; DNA: TGTGCCAGCAGTGCCGCCACCGCAGGGAGGTACCAAGAGACCCAGTACTTC
D: -; V: TRBV6-5; J: TRBJ1-4; size: -; CDR3: CASSYSRGSINEKLFF; DNA: TGTGCCAGCAGTTACTCGCGGGGCTCCATTAATGAAAAACTGTTTTTT
D: -; V: TRBV10-1; J: TRBJ2-5; size: -; CDR3: CASSESFVQETQYF; DNA: TGCGCCAGCAGTGAGTCGTTCGTACAAGAGACCCAGTACTTC
D: TRBD2; V: TRBV9; J: TRBJ2-7; size: -; CDR3: CASSPNGGNSYEQYF; DNA: TGTGCCAGCAGCCCTAACGGGGGGAACTCCTACGAGCAGTACTTC
D: -; V: TRBV7-9; J: TRBJ2-1; size: -; CDR3: CASSSNRDGDAYNEQFF; DNA: TGTGCCAGCAGTTCGAACCGGGACGGAGATGCCTACAATGAGCAGTTCTTC
D: TRBD2; V: TRBV5-4; J: TRBJ2-7; size: once; CDR3: CASSLGQGGSYEQYF; DNA: TGTGCCAGCAGCTTGGGTCAGGGAGGGTCCTACGAGCAGTACTTC
D: TRBD1; V: TRBV6-6; J: TRBJ1-2; size: -; CDR3: CASNYKTGGYGYTF; DNA: TGTGCCAGCAATTATAAGACAGGGGGCTATGGCTACACCTTC
D: -; V: TRBV30; J: TRBJ2-1; size: -; CDR3: CAWTLVGGNEQFF; DNA: TGTGCCTGGACACTAGTGGGGGGCAATGAGCAGTTCTTC
D: TRBD1; V: TRBV7-8; J: TRBJ2-1; size: once; CDR3: CASAGGGTQGEQFF; DNA: TGTGCCAGCGCAGGGGGCGGGACCCAGGGGGAGCAGTTCTTC
D: -; V: TRBV27; J: TRBJ2-5; size: -; CDR3: CASTDRAKGETQYF; DNA: TGTGCCAGCACCGATCGGGCTAAGGGAGAGACCCAGTACTTC
D: TRBD2; V: TRBV4-3; J: TRBJ2-3; size: -; CDR3: CASSQDRLAGGRYRSTDTQYF; DNA: TGCGCCAGCAGCCAAGACCGACTAGCGGGAGGCCGTTATCGAAGCACAGATACGCAGTATTTT
D: -; V: TRBV4-3; J: TRBJ2-5; size: -; CDR3: CASSQDSLPETQYF; DNA: TGCGCCAGCAGCCAAGATAGCCTCCCAGAGACCCAGTACTTC
D: -; V: TRBV11-2; J: TRBJ2-7; size: -; CDR3: CASSFLGLGYEQYF; DNA: TGTGCCAGCAGCTTCTTGGGACTCGGGTACGAGCAGTACTTC
D: -; V: TRBV6-1; J: TRBJ2-7; size: -; CDR3: CASSENGASYEQYF; DNA: TGTGCCAGCAGTGAGAATGGCGCTTCCTACGAGCAGTACTTC
D: -; V: TRBV11-1; J: TRBJ2-1; size: -; CDR3: CASSSLRTIGGHNEQFF; DNA: TGTGCCAGCAGCTCTCTTAGGACCATCGGAGGACACAATGAGCAGTTCTTC
D: -; V: TRBV27; J: TRBJ2-3; size: -; CDR3: CASSPNVGAADTQYF; DNA: TGTGCCAGCAGCCCCAACGTAGGGGCCGCAGATACGCAGTATTTT
D: -; V: TRBV30; J: TRBJ2-7; size: -; CDR3: CAWSEVNYEQYF; DNA: TGTGCCTGGAGTGAAGTGAACTACGAGCAGTACTTC
D: -; V: TRBV13; J: TRBJ1-2; size: few; CDR3: CASSLEGQGEHYGYTF; DNA: TGTGCCAGCAGCTTAGAGGGTCAGGGAGAGCACTATGGCTACACCTTC
D: TRBD2; V: TRBV9; J: TRBJ2-3; size: -; CDR3: CASSVEAGEDDTQYF; DNA: TGTGCCAGCAGCGTAGAAGCGGGAGAAGACGATACGCAGTATTTT
D: TRBD1; V: TRBV5-6; J: TRBJ1-6; size: -; CDR3: CASSLGSSGGRSPLHF; DNA: TGTGCCAGCAGCTTGGGTTCTTCAGGGGGTAGGTCACCCCTCCACTTT
D: -; V: TRBV7-9; J: TRBJ2-5; size: once; CDR3: CASSLARGPQETQYF; DNA: TGTGCCAGCAGCTTAGCGAGGGGCCCGCAGGAGACCCAGTACTTC
D: -; V: TRBV4-1; J: TRBJ1-1; size: -; CDR3: CASSQGGVYTEAFF; DNA: TGCGCCAGCAGCCAAGGGGGTGTGTACACTGAAGCTTTCTTT
D: -; V: TRBV5-5; J: TRBJ2-7; size: -; CDR3: CASSPFDSLSYEQYF; DNA: TGTGCCAGCAGCCCTTTCGACAGCCTCTCCTACGAGCAGTACTTC
D: TRBD1; V: TRBV2; J: TRBJ1-2; size: -; CDR3: CASSEEVGGADYGYTF; DNA: TGTGCCAGCAGTGAAGAAGTAGGGGGCGCCGACTATGGCTACACCTTC
D: -; V: TRBV27; J: TRBJ2-7; size: -; CDR3: CATAQGLVYEQYF; DNA: TGTGCCACCGCCCAGGGGTTGGTTTACGAGCAGTACTTC
D: -; V: TRBV18; J: TRBJ2-7; size: -; CDR3: CASSPPVGFYEQYF; DNA: TGTGCCAGCTCACCACCGGTTGGCTTCTACGAGCAGTACTTC
D: -; V: TRBV7-2; J: TRBJ1-1; size: -; CDR3: CASSLGPDGTEAFF; DNA: TGTGCCAGCAGCTTAGGCCCTGATGGGACTGAAGCTTTCTTT
D: -; V: TRBV11-2; J: TRBJ2-7; size: -; CDR3: CASSYTYEQYF; DNA: TGTGCCAGCAGCTATACCTACGAGCAGTACTTC
D: TRBD2; V: TRBV18; J: TRBJ2-1; size: -; CDR3: CASSPGGVEQFF; DNA: TGTGCCAGCTCACCTGGGGGGGTTGAGCAGTTCTTC
D: TRBD2; V: TRBV4-3; J: TRBJ2-1; size: -; CDR3: CASSQDLAGYNEQFF; DNA: TGCGCCAGCAGCCAAGACCTAGCGGGATACAATGAGCAGTTCTTC